These 30 T cell receptor beta chains originate from one sample sequenced in a study of blood T cells in healthy people across ages. A second roughly 6 to 12 cycle PCR used barcoded and J-beta primers. TCRdb itself ran the 5' RACE reads through MiXCR, one entry per CDR3 protein. The sample has approximately 790,000 distinct CDR3 sequences; around 62% are singletons. The sample taken for sequencing was blood. The source is a man aged 25-40 years in good health.

The V call is TRBV27, the J call TRBJ2-7; 11 nucleotides match TRBD2. This CDR3 is 15 amino acids long. CDR1 is MNHEY, CDR2 SMNVEV, per germline (reference sequence). Trimming at V came to 7 bases and at J to 3 bases, leaving 8 bases not matched to a gene. The CDR3 loop reads CASTHRLAGFYEQYF. CDR3 sequence (DNA): TGTGCCAGCACCCACCGACTAGCGGGGTTCTACGAGCAGTACTTC.

The rearrangement joins TRBV20-1 to TRBJ2-7, with 7 bases matching TRBD1. Trimming took 5 bases from V and 8 from J; bases not matched to a gene: 6. The CDR3 length is 11 residues. Looked up from germline, CDR1 is DFQATT and CDR2 is SNEGSKA (reference sequence). CDR3 nucleotide sequence: TGCAGTGCTGACAGGGCGTCTAAGCAGTACTTC. The encoded protein is CSADRASKQYF.

This clonotype occurred a few times. The V call is TRBV12-3 or TRBV12-4, the J call TRBJ2-7, with TRBD2 matching over 7 bases. Unmatched junction bases numbered 13, after V lost 8 bases and J lost 3 bases. The CDR3 length is 15 residues. CDR3 DNA sequence: TGTGCCAGCCAAGGGAGGGACGTCCTTTTCTACGAGCAGTACTTC. Translated, it gives CASQGRDVLFYEQYF.

V and J are TRBV9 and TRBJ2-7, with D perhaps assigned TRBD1 or TRBD2 (5 bases each). V lost 4 bases, J lost 7 bases, and 18 bases lay in between. The CDR3 extends over 14 amino acids. The germline gives CDR1 SGDLS, CDR2 YYNGEE. The CDR3 here is CASSLRDRYNEQYF. CDR3 nucleotides: TGTGCCAGCAGCCTCCGGGACCGCTATAATGAGCAGTACTTC. The entire variable domain, with the rest obtained from reference TRBV9 and TRBJ2-7, is as follows: DSGVTQTPKHLITATGQRVTLRCSPRSGDLSVYWYQQSLDQGLQFLIQYYNGEERAKGNILERFSAQQFPDLHSELNLSSLELGDSALYFCASSLRDRYNEQYFGPGTRLTVT.

Only a few counts were recorded for this clonotype. The chain uses TRBV27 and TRBJ2-3, with D unresolved. The V gene's germline CDR1 is MNHEY and CDR2 SMNVEV (reference sequence). The CDR3 covers 16 residues. V dropped 0 bases and J dropped 3 bases, with 13 bases sitting between them. The CDR3 loop is CASSLSIGLSTDTQYF. The CDR3 DNA is TGTGCCAGCAGTTTATCGATAGGATTGTCGACAGATACGCAGTATTTT.

The V call is TRBV5-1, the J call TRBJ2-5, with TRBD2 matching 9 bases. Near its end, the DNA agrees better with TRBJ2-7, so the J call may be wrong. The CDR3 consists of 15 residues. Germline CDR1 and CDR2: SGHRS and YFSETQ. CDR3 in DNA: TGCGCCAGCAGCATTAGCGGGGGCCATTACTACGAGCAGTACTTC. This translates into CASSISGGHYYEQYF.

This clonotype was recorded at least ten times. V is TRBV3-1 and J is TRBJ2-7; D tentatively reads TRBD1 or TRBD2 (6 bases each). Trimming removed 0 bases from V and 4 bases from J, with 7 bases in between. Germline CDR1 LGHDT, CDR2 YNNKEL (reference sequence). The CDR3 runs 13 residues. The CDR3, as DNA: TGTGCCAGCAGCCAAGAAGGGGGGTACGAGCAGTACTTC. Protein: CASSQEGGYEQYF.

The V gene is TRBV7-7, the J gene TRBJ2-1, with D perhaps matching TRBD1 or TRBD2 (5 bases each). The CDR3 is made up of 15 amino acids. Germline CDR1 reads SSHAT; CDR2 reads FNYEAQ (reference sequence). Deletions cut 1 base from V and 10 bases from J, with 17 bases between. The CDR3 region has the DNA TGTGCCAGCAGCTTAGGAGGGACCCCGGCGGAAGAGCAGTTCTTC. It codes for CASSLGGTPAEEQFF.

J is TRBJ2-5 and V is TRBV12-3 or TRBV12-4; 9 bases align to TRBD2. The CDR3 loop spans 13 amino acids. V shed 7 bases and J 11 bases; nucleotides not matched to a gene: 11. CDR3 sequence reads: CASKLGPSGEQYF. The CDR3 bases are TGTGCCAGCAAATTGGGACCTAGCGGGGAGCAGTACTTC.

J is TRBJ2-7 and V is TRBV11-2; D call uncertain. The CDR3 runs 16 residues. Germline assignment: CDR1 SGHAT and CDR2 FQNNGV. V gave up 1 base and J gave up 3 bases, with 16 bases separating them. The CDR3 DNA sequence: TGTGCCAGCAGCTTAGTTCTTTTTGGCAGTAACTACGAGCAGTACTTC. Translating gives CASSLVLFGSNYEQYF.

The V call is TRBV7-2, the J call TRBJ1-2; the D gene is possibly TRBD1 (6 bases). The CDR3 length is 16 residues. Germline values: CDR1 SGHTA, CDR2 FQGNSA. The V end was cut by 2 bases, the J end by 5 bases, with 18 bases between. Here the CDR3 DNA reads TGTGCCAGCAGCTTAATTCAACAGGGAGGTGTTTATGGCTACACCTTC. The encoded protein is CASSLIQQGGVYGYTF.

V is TRBV7-9 and J is TRBJ1-1; D gene uncertain. CDR3 length equals 13 residues. The V gene lost 7 bases and the J gene lost 4 bases, with 13 bases spanning the gap. The V gene's germline CDR1 is SEHNR and CDR2 FQNEAQ (reference sequence). The CDR3 protein is CASTQGRGTEAFF. CDR3 nucleotide sequence: TGTGCCAGCACCCAAGGGCGGGGCACTGAAGCTTTCTTT.

The chain has TRBV5-1 and TRBJ2-1; 12 bases are shared with TRBD2. This CDR3 spans 18 amino acids. V lost 0 bases and J lost 7; bases outside the gene matches: 11. Germline CDR1 is SGHRS and CDR2 is YFSETQ. The CDR3 here is CASSLAPSSGGAGNEQFF. CDR3 DNA: TGCGCCAGCAGCTTGGCCCCATCTAGCGGGGGGGCCGGGAATGAGCAGTTCTTC.

The chain has TRBV13 and TRBJ2-6; the D is unclear. The CDR3 is 16 amino acids. Trimming removed 2 bases at V and 4 bases at J, with 12 bases between. From germline, CDR1 is PRHDT and CDR2 FYEKMQ (reference sequence). The CDR3 reads CASSLSTTEGANVLTF. CDR3 in DNA: TGTGCCAGCAGCTTATCTACTACGGAAGGGGCCAACGTCCTGACTTTC.

The chain combines TRBV15 with TRBJ2-3; D may be TRBD1 or TRBD2 (6 bases each). CDR1 and CDR2 from the germline V gene are LNHNV and YYDKDF (reference sequence). Trimming stripped 4 bases from V and 3 bases from J, with 11 bases between. This CDR3 contains 14 residues. The DNA of the CDR3 is TGTGCCACCAGCACCGGGGGCGCAACAGATACGCAGTATTTT. This encodes CATSTGGATDTQYF.

The chain combines TRBV27 with TRBJ1-6; 7 bases align to TRBD1. Losses at the gene ends were 2 bases for V and 7 bases for J; bases not matched to a gene: 8. Germline assignment: CDR1 MNHEY and CDR2 SMNVEV (reference sequence). The CDR3 is made up of 16 amino acids. The CDR3 region has the DNA TGTGCCAGCAGTTTAATGGGGACAGCCCAAAATTCACCCCTCCACTTT. This codes for CASSLMGTAQNSPLHF.

Ten or more counts support this clonotype. Here the CDR3 DNA reads TGTGCCAGCAGCCTTGGGACAGTCGCTAACTATGGCTACACCTTC. It specifies CASSLGTVANYGYTF. The genes are TRBV4-2 and TRBJ1-2, with 7 bases identical to TRBD1. CDR1 is LGHNA, CDR2 YNFKEQ, per germline. The CDR3 contains 15 residues. V lost 4 bases to trimming and J lost 0 bases; unmatched junction nucleotides: 5.

There are a few counts of this clonotype. This chain uses TRBV2 with TRBJ2-2; D is perhaps TRBD1 (5 bases). V shed 4 bases and J shed 1 base, with 7 bases lying between them. The CDR3 length is 14 residues. From germline, CDR1 is SNHLY and CDR2 FYNNEI. CDR3 nucleotide sequence: TGTGCCAGCAGTGGGGGCCGGAACACCGGGGAGCTGTTTTTT. This translates into CASSGGRNTGELFF.

As regards this clonotype: At one end the junction does not follow the germline gene, possibly because of a read error. V and J are TRBV25-1 and TRBJ1-2; TRBD1 is a possible D gene (6 bases). This CDR3 is built from 15 residues. Germline values: CDR1 MGHDK, CDR2 SYGVNS. The DNA of the CDR3 is TGTGCCAGCAGTGAATATCCGGGGGCAGCCCGTGGCTACACCTTT. This encodes CASSEYPGAARGYTF.

This clonotype has more than one count but fewer than ten. The chain is built from TRBV12-3 or TRBV12-4 and TRBJ2-1; 7 bases map to TRBD2. V lost 2 bases to trimming and J lost 0 bases; unmatched junction nucleotides: 1. CDR3 size: 15 residues. The CDR3 loop is CASSLSGASYNEQFF. CDR3 in DNA: TGTGCCAGCAGTTTAAGCGGGGCCTCCTACAATGAGCAGTTCTTC.

This chain uses TRBV30 with TRBJ1-5, with 7 bases that match TRBD1. Germline loops: CDR1 GTSNPN, CDR2 SVGIG (reference sequence). Losses at the gene ends were 5 bases for V and 4 bases for J; bases not matched to a gene: 5. The CDR3 extends over 13 amino acids. CDR3 sequence reads: CAWDRERNQPQHF. CDR3 nucleotides: TGTGCCTGGGACAGGGAGAGGAATCAGCCCCAGCATTTT. Using reference TRBV30 and TRBJ1-5 for the parts outside the CDR3, the full variable domain is SQTIHQWPATLVQPVGSPLSLECTVEGTSNPNLYWYRQAAGRGLQLLFYSVGIGQISSEVPQNLSASRPQDRQFILSSKKLLLSDSGFYLCAWDRERNQPQHFGDGTRLSIL.

This clonotype was recorded only once. This chain uses TRBV6-5 with TRBJ1-6; 7 bases line up with TRBD1. Germline trimming cut 6 bases from V and 5 bases from J; bases unmatched to any gene: 10. In germline, CDR1 is MNHEY, CDR2 SVGAGI. There are 16 residues in the CDR3. CDR3 region: CASSLDRRFNNSPLHF. The CDR3 coding sequence is TGTGCCAGCAGCTTGGACAGGCGATTTAATAATTCACCCCTCCACTTT.

This clonotype appeared a few times. The V gene is TRBV4-3, the J gene TRBJ1-4; 7 bases are a match to TRBD1. Germline loops: CDR1 LGHNA, CDR2 YSLEER. The V segment lost 2 bases and the J segment 5 bases; nucleotides outside the gene matches: 5. The CDR3 spans 15 residues. The CDR3 bases are TGCGCCAGCAGCCAATCGGACAGGCAGAATGAAAAACTGTTTTTT. It is translated as CASSQSDRQNEKLFF.

The CDR3 loop is CASSYSRDALEQYF. The CDR3 nucleotides read TGTGCCAGCAGTTACTCCCGGGATGCCCTGGAGCAGTACTTC. J is TRBJ2-5 and V is TRBV6-2 or TRBV6-3, with a tentative D call TRBD2 (5 bases). V lost 0 bases and J lost 11, with 16 bases in between. Germline V gene sequence: CDR1 MNHEY, CDR2 SVGEGT. The CDR3 covers 14 residues.

Of note for this clonotype: An end of the junction differs from the germline gene, which may be a read error. The chain has TRBV6-2 or TRBV6-3 and TRBJ2-3; D is undetermined. Germline CDR1 MNHEY, CDR2 SVGEGT. There are 12 residues in the CDR3. The CDR3 spells CATQESTDAQYF. CDR3 DNA: TGTGCCACCCAGGAGAGCACAGATGCGCAGTATTTT.

The V call is TRBV7-2, the J call TRBJ1-4; possibly TRBD1 for D (5 bases). This CDR3 has 15 amino acids. Trimming stripped 4 bases from V and 1 base from J, with 10 bases between. CDR1 is SGHTA, CDR2 FQGNSA, per germline. The CDR3 coding sequence is TGTGCCAGCAGCTGGGACGGGGTAACTAATGAAAAACTGTTTTTT. It is translated as CASSWDGVTNEKLFF.

The genes are TRBV28 and TRBJ2-5, with 9 bases aligning to TRBD1. The CDR3 covers 16 residues. Germline V gives CDR1 MDHEN, CDR2 SYDVKM. J lost 5 bases, V lost 6 bases, and 13 bases had no gene match. CDR3 sequence (DNA): TGTGCCAGCAGCCTCCACCGGGGACAGGGCGGTGAGACCCAGTACTTC. Protein product: CASSLHRGQGGETQYF.

The chain combines TRBV4-1 with TRBJ2-4; TRBD2 aligns across 12 bases. The V and J ends lost 4 bases and 13 bases, in that order; junction bases with no gene match: 8. The CDR3 sequence is 14 residues long. CDR1 MGHRA and CDR2 YSYEKL come from the germline V gene. CDR3 protein: CASSREGLAGEQYF. DNA for the CDR3: TGCGCCAGCAGCCGAGAGGGACTAGCGGGTGAGCAGTACTTC.

J is TRBJ2-1 and V is TRBV2; 11 nucleotides match TRBD2. Trimming at V came to 11 bases and at J to 9 bases, leaving 12 bases not matched to a gene. The CDR3 extends over 14 amino acids. CDR1 is SNHLY and CDR2 is FYNNEI in the germline V gene. The CDR3 DNA reads TGTGCCCTCCTAGCGGGGGGACCAGGTGGTGAGCAGTTCTTC. Translating it yields CALLAGGPGGEQFF.

The chain carries TRBV6-2 or TRBV6-3 and TRBJ2-5, with D possibly TRBD1 on 6 matching bases. Germline lookup yields CDR1 MNHEY and CDR2 SVGEGT. V dropped 2 bases and J dropped 5 bases, with 15 bases sitting between them. This CDR3 is built from 15 residues. The CDR3: CASSYGPTGVETQYF. In DNA, the CDR3 is TGTGCCAGCAGTTACGGTCCGACAGGCGTCGAGACCCAGTACTTC.